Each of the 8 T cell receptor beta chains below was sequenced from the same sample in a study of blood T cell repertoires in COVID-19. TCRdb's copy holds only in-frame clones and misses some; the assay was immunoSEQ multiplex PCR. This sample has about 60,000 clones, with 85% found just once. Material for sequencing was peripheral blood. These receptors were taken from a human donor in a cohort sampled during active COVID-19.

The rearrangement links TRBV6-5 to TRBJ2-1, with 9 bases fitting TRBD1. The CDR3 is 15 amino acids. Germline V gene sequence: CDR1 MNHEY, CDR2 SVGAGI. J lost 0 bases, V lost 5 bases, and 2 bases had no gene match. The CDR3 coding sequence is TGTGCCAGCAGTACAGGGGGCTTCTCCTACAATGAGCAGTTCTTC. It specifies CASSTGGFSYNEQFF.

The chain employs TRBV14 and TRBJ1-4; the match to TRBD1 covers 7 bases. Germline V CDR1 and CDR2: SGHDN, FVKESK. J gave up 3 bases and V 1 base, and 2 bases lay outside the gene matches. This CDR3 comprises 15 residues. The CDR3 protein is CASSQAGTANEKLFF. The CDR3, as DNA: TGTGCCAGCAGCCAAGCCGGGACAGCTAATGAAAAACTGTTTTTT.

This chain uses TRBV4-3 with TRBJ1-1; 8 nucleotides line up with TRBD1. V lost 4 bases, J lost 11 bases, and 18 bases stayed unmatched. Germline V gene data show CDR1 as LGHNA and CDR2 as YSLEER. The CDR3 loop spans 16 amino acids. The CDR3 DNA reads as TGCGCCAGCAGCCCGAGCGAGATAAACAGGGGGTCCGTGGCTTTCTTT. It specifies CASSPSEINRGSVAFF.

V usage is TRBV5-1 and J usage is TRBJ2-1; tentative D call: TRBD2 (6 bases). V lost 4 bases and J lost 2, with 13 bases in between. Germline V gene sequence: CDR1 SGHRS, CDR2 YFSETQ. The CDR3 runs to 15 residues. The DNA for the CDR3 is TGCGCCAGCAGCCTAGGAGGGGATCCCTACAATGAGCAGTTCTTC. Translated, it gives CASSLGGDPYNEQFF.

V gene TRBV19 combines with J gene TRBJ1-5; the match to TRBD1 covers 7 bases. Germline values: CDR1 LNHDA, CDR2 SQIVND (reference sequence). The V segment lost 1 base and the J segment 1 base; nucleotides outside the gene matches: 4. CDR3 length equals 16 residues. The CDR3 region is CASSIVSGGSNQPQHF. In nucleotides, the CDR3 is TGTGCCAGTAGTATAGTTTCAGGGGGGAGCAATCAGCCCCAGCATTTT.

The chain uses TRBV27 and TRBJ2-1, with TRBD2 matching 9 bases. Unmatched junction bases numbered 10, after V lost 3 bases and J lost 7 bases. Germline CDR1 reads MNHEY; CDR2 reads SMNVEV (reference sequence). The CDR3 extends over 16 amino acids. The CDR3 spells CASSFHPSGGKNEQFF. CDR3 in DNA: TGTGCCAGCAGTTTTCACCCCAGCGGGGGGAAAAATGAGCAGTTCTTC.

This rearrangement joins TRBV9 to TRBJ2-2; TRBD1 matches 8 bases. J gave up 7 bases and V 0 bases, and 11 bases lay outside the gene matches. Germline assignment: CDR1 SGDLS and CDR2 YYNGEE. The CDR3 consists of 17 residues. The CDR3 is CASSVVSVGQGGGELFF. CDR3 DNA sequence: TGTGCCAGCAGCGTAGTATCGGTAGGACAGGGCGGCGGGGAGCTGTTTTTT.

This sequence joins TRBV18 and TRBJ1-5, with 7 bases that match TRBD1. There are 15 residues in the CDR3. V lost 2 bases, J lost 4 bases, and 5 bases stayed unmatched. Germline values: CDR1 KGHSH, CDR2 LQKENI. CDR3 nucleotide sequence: TGTGCCAGCTCACCAAAGGGGACAGCAAATCAGCCCCAGCATTTT. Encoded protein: CASSPKGTANQPQHF.